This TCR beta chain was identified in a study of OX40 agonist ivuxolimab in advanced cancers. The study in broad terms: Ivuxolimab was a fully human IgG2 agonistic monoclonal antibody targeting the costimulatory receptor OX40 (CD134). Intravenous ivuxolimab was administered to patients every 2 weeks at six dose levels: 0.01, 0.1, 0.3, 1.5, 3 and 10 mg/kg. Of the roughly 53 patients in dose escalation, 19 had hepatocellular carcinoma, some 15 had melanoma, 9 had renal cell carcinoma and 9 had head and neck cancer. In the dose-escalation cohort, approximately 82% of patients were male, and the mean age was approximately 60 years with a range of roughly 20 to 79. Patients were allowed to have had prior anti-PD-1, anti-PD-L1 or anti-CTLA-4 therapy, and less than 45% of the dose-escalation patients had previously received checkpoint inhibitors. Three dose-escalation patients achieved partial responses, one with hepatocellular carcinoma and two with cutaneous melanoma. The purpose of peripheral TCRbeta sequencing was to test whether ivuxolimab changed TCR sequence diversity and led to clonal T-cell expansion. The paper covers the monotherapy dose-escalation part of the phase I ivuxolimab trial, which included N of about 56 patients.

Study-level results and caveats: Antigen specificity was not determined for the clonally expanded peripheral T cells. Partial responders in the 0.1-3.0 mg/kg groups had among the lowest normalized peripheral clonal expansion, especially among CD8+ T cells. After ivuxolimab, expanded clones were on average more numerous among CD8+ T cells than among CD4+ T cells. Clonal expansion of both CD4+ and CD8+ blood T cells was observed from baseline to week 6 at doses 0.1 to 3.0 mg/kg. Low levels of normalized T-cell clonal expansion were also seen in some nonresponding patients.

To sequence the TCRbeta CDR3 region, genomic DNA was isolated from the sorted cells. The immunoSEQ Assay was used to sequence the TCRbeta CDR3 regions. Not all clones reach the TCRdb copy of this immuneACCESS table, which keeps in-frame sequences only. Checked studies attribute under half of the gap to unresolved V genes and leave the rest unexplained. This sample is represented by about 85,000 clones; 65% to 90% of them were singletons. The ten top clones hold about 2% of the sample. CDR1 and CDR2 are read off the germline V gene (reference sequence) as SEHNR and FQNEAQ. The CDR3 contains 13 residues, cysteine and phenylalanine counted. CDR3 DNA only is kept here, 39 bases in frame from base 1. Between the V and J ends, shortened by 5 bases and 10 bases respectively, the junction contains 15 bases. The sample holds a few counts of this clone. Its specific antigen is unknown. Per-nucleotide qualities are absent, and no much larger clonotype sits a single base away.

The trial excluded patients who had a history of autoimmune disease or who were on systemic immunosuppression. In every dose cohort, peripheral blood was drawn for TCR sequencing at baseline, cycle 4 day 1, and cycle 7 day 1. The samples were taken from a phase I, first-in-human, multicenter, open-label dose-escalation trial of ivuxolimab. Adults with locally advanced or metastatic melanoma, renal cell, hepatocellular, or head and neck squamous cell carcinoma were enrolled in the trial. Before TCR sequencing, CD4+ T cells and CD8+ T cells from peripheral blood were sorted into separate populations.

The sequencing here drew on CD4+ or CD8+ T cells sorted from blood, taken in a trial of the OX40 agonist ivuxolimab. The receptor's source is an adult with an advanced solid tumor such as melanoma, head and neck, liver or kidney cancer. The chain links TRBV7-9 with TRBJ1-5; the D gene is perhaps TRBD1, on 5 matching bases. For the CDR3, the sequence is CASSRDSGSPQHF. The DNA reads TGTGCCAGCAGCCGGGACTCAGGTTCTCCCCAGCATTTT. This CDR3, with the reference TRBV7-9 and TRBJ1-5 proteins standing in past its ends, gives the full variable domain DTGVSQNPRHKITKRGQNVTFRCDPISEHNRLYWYRQTLGQGPEFLTYFQNEAQLEKSRLLSDRFSAERPKGSFSTLEIQRTEQGDSAMYLCASSRDSGSPQHFGDGTRLSIL.